This T cell receptor (beta chain) originates from a study of tumor-infiltrating lymphocytes in primary liver carcinoma. The study co-extracted DNA and RNA from approximately 20-30 mg of unsorted bulk tissue. The CDR3 extends over 13 amino acids. Trimming shortened V by 1 base and J by 10 bases, and 11 bases separated the two germline ends. Germline CDR1 and CDR2: MGHRA and YSYEKL. The table lists this clonotype with many counts. From roughly 0.45 ug total RNA, TCR beta cDNA was generated with a primer in the constant region. Libraries covering TCR beta were generated through three nested multiplex PCR rounds (using a slightly modified ARM-PCR). With TRBV1-TRBV30 forward primers and a C-beta reverse primer, the first two PCR rounds were run for about 10 cycles each. Each CDR3 protein is one row after TCRdb ran MiXCR on the multiplex PCR reads. The sample includes roughly 50,000 distinct CDR3 sequences, about 68% of them seen just once.

The sample consisted of liver tumor tissue from sampling region 2. Sample subset: tumor region T2, inferior pole. This clonotype was obtained from a man in his forties with primary liver carcinoma and hepatitis B virus infection. The rearrangement links TRBV4-1 to TRBJ2-1; the D gene is possibly TRBD2 (5 bases). The CDR3 DNA follows: TGCGCCAGCAGCCAAGCCCCCCCGGGGGAGCAGTTCTTC. Residues: CASSQAPPGEQFF.